This T cell receptor beta chain was documented in a study of lymphopenia after photon versus proton radiotherapy. Clones were read by immunoSEQ multiplex PCR, and TCRdb kept only the in-frame ones, dropping some. The table lists roughly 32,000 clones, nearly 95% of them singletons. The V gene's germline CDR1 is SGHAT and CDR2 FQNNGV. The CDR3 loop spans 16 amino acids. Trimming took 1 base from V and 6 from J; bases not matched to a gene: 7. Study-wide results and limits: After lymphocyte nadir, photon-treated repertoires showed oligoclonal expansion, especially CD8+ Temra. Only patients who died were analyzed for survival; proton advantage is unproven. Post-nadir TCR diversity decline inversely tracked overall survival among those who died. Photon-treated patients lost naive T cells and TCR diversity; proton-treated stayed stable.

A word on this clone: Its target is not known.

The sample in question was peripheral blood, obtained from a patient treated with photon-based radiotherapy. The TCR comes from a woman aged 45 to 65 with cholangiocarcinoma. The J gene is TRBJ2-7, the V gene TRBV11-2, with 12 positions matching TRBD1. The DNA for the CDR3 is TGTGCCAGCAGCTTAGCGGGGGGGACAGGGGGCTCCGAGCAGTACTTC. Translating gives CASSLAGGTGGSEQYF.